This TCR beta chain was identified in a study of Ad26.COV2.S vaccination and SARS-CoV-2 variants. Background on the study: Once or twice, 56 days apart, Ad26.COV2.S was delivered intramuscularly. Findings and limits, study-wide: People who got the vaccine had more spike-specific TCR breadth than people who got placebo. Substantial response breadth was reportedly seen for spike-specific CD8+ and CD4+ T cells after vaccination.

Concerning this clone: No antigen is known for it.

CDR3 length: 15 residues. V was trimmed by 6 bases and J by 5 bases, leaving 20 bases between them. Looked up from germline, CDR1 is KGHSH and CDR2 is LQKENI. Sample treatment: about 20 received Ad26.COV2.S at low or high dose, single or two shots; roughly five received placebo; per-sample allocation not given. Specimen acquisition occurred on day 63 following the initial vaccine or placebo injection. Vaccine was an Ad26 vector expressing Wuhan-strain SARS-CoV-2 spike. Sequencing was performed with immunoSEQ multiplex PCR; in TCRdb, only in-frame clones are kept and a portion is missing. The repertoire holds 350,000 to 450,000 clones, about 90% seen once, with more than 1.5% in the top ten.

The source material was peripheral blood, sampled in a trial of Ad26.COV2.S vaccine versus placebo. The receptor was derived from a person between 18 and 60 years old who received the Ad26.COV2.S COVID-19 vaccine or a placebo. This sequence joins TRBV18 and TRBJ2-7; D perhaps matches TRBD2 (6 bases). The CDR3 DNA reads as TGTGCCAGCTCGGGGGGTAAAGGGAAATTCGACGAGCAGTACTTC. Its translation: CASSGGKGKFDEQYF.